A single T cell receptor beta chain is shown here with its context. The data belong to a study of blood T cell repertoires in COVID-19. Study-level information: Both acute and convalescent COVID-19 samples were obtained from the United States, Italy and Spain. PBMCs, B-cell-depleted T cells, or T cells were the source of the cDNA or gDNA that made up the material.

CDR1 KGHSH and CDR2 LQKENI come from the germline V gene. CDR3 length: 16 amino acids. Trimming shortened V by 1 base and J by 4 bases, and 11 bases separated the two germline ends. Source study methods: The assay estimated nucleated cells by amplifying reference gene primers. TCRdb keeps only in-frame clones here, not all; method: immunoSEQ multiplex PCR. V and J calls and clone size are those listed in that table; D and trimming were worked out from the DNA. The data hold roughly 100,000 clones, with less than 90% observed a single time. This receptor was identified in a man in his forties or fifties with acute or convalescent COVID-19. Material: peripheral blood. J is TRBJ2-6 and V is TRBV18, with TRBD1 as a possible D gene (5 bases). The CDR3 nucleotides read TGTGCCAGCTCACCACAGCCAGGGCCAGGGGCCAACGTCCTGACTTTC. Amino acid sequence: CASSPQPGPGANVLTF.